This T cell receptor (beta chain) was recorded in a study of T cell responses to AZD1222 COVID-19 vaccine. Profiling relied on immunoSEQ multiplex PCR, and the TCRdb table lists in-frame clones only, not all of them. Of about 92,000 clones detected, roughly 93% appear once; the ten largest clones hold 22%. As to this clone: Its antigen is not identified.

Overall study findings and caveats: Clonal diversity was possibly underestimated, and the donors were mostly white British, with more females.

The length of the CDR3 is 15 residues. Germline CDR1 is MNHEY and CDR2 is SVGAGI. V lost 6 bases and J lost 4; bases outside the gene matches: 8. The sequence was obtained from an adult in good health. The specimen comprised peripheral blood, sampled on day 0 of AZD1222 vaccination. The rearrangement uses TRBV6-5 and TRBJ2-2; 7 bases align to TRBD1. The CDR3 protein is CASRKGGQVTGELFF. CDR3 nucleotide sequence: TGTGCCAGCAGGAAGGGCGGACAGGTCACCGGGGAGCTGTTTTTT.